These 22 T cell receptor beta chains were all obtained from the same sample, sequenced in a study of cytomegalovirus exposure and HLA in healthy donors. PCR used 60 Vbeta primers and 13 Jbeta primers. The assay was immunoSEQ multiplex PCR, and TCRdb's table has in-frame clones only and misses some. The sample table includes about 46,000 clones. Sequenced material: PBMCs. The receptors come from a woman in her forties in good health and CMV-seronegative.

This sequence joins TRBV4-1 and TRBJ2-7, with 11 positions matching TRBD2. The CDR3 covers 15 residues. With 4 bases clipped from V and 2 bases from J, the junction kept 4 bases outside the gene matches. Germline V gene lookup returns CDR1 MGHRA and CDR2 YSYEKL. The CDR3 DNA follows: TGCGCCAGCAGCCGACCGACTAGCGGGGCCTACGAGCAGTACTTC. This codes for CASSRPTSGAYEQYF.

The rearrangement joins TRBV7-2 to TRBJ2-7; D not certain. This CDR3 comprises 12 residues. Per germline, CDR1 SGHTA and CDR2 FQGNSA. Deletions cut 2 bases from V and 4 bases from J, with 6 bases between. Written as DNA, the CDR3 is TGTGCCAGCAGCTTACTTCGGTACGAGCAGTACTTC. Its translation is CASSLLRYEQYF. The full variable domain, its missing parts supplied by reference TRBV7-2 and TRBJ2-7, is GAGVSQSPSNKVTEKGKDVELRCDPISGHTALYWYRQSLGQGLEFLIYFQGNSAPDKSGLPSDRFSAERTGGSVSTLTIQRTQQEDSAVYLCASSLLRYEQYFGPGTRLTVT.

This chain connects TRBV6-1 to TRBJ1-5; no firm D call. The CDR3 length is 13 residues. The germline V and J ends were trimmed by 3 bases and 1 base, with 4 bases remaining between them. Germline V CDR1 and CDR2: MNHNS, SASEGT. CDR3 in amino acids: CASSESSNQPQHF. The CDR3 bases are TGTGCCAGCAGTGAGAGCAGCAATCAGCCCCAGCATTTT.

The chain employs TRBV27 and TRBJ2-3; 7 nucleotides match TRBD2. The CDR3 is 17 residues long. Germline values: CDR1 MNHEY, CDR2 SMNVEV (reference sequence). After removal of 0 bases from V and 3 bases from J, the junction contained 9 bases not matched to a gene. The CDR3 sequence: CASSLSAIGGRTDTQYF. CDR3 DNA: TGTGCCAGCAGTTTATCGGCTATCGGCGGGAGAACAGATACGCAGTATTTT.

This CDR3 reads CASSWGQTDNEKLFF. In nucleotides, the CDR3 is TGTGCCAGCAGTTGGGGACAGACCGATAATGAAAAACTGTTTTTT. The J gene is TRBJ1-4, the V gene TRBV6-1; 7 bases agree with TRBD1. The CDR3 has 15 residues. With 5 bases clipped from V and 4 bases from J, the junction kept 7 bases outside the gene matches. CDR1 is MNHNS and CDR2 is SASEGT in the germline V gene.

CDR3 residues: CASSQATGGGGDTQYF. The DNA for the CDR3 is TGCGCCAGCAGCCAAGCAACAGGGGGCGGTGGGGATACGCAGTATTTT. This rearrangement joins TRBV4-3 to TRBJ2-3, with 9 bases aligning to TRBD1. Germline lookup yields CDR1 LGHNA and CDR2 YSLEER. The V gene end was trimmed by 1 base and the J gene end by 6 bases; junction bases not matched to a gene: 8. The CDR3 length is 16 residues.

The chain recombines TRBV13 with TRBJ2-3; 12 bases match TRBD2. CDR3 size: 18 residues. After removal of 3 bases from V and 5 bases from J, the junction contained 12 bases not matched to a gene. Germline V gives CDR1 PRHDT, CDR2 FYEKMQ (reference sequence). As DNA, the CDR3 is TGTGCCAGCAGCTTTACTAGCGGGAGGTTGCTAGTAAAAGATACGCAGTATTTT. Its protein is CASSFTSGRLLVKDTQYF.

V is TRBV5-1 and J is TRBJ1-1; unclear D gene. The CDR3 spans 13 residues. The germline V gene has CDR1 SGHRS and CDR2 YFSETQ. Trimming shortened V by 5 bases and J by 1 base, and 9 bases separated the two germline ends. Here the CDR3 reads CASSIYTNTEAFF. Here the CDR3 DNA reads TGCGCCAGCAGTATCTATACGAACACTGAAGCTTTCTTT.

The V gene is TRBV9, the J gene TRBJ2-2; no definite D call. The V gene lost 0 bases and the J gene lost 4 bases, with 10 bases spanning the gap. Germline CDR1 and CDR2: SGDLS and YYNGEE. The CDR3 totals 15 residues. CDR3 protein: CASSVDGFGTGELFF. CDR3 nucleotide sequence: TGTGCCAGCAGCGTAGACGGGTTTGGCACCGGGGAGCTGTTTTTT.

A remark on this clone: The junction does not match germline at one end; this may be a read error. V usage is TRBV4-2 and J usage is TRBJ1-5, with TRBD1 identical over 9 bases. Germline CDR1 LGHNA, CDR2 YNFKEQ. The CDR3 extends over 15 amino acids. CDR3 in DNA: TGTGCCAGCATTCTACAGGGGGCAGGGGATCAGCACCAGCATTTT. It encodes CASILQGAGDQHQHF.

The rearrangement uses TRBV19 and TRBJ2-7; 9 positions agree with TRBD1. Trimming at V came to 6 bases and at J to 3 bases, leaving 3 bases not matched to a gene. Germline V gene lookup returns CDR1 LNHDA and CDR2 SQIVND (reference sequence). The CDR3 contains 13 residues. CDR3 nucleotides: TGTGCCAGTAGCGGGGACAGGGTCTACGAGCAGTACTTC. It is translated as CASSGDRVYEQYF.

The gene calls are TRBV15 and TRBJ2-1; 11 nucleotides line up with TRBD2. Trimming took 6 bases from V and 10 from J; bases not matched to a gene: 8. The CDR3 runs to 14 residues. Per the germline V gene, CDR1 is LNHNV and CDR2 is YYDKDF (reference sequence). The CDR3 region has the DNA TGTGCCACCAGGGATACTAGCGGGAGTCAAGAGCAGTTCTTC. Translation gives CATRDTSGSQEQFF. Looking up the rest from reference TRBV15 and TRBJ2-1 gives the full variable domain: DAMVIQNPRYQVTQFGKPVTLSCSQTLNHNVMYWYQQKSSQAPKLLFHYYDKDFNNEADTPDNFQSRRPNTSFCFLDIRSPGLGDTAMYLCATRDTSGSQEQFFGPGTRLTVL.

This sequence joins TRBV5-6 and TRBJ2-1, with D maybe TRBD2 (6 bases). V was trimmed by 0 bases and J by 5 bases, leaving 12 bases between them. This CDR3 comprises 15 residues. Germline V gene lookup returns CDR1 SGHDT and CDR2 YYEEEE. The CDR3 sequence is CASSLGTSGDNEQFF. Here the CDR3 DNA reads TGTGCCAGCAGCTTGGGAACTTCGGGGGACAATGAGCAGTTCTTC.

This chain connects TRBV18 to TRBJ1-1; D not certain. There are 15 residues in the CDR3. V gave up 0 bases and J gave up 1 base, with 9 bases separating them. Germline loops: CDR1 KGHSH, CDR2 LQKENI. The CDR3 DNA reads TGTGCCAGCTCACCACCGAATGGCCAGAACACTGAAGCTTTCTTT. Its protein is CASSPPNGQNTEAFF.

CDR3 nucleotide sequence: TGTGCCAGCAGCTTAGATCTAGGCTCTAGCACAGATACGCAGTATTTT. Translated, it gives CASSLDLGSSTDTQYF. The V call is TRBV11-2, the J call TRBJ2-3; D is ambiguous. V was shortened by 0 bases and J by 0 bases, with 10 bases between the two germline ends. The CDR3 has 16 residues. Germline V CDR1 and CDR2: SGHAT, FQNNGV.

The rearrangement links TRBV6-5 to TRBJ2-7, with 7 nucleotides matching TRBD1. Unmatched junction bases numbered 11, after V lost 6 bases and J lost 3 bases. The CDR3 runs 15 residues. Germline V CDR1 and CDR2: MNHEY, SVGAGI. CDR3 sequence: CASSRDRAPRYEQYF. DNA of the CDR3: TGTGCCAGCAGCCGCGACAGGGCACCCCGCTACGAGCAGTACTTC.

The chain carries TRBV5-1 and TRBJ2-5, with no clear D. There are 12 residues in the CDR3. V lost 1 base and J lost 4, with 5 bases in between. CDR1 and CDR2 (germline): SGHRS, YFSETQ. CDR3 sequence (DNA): TGCGCCAGCAGCTTGTCGGGAGAGACCCAGTACTTC. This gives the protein CASSLSGETQYF. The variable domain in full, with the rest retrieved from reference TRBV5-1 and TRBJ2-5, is KAGVTQTPRYLIKTRGQQVTLSCSPISGHRSVSWYQQTPGQGLQFLFEYFSETQRNKGNFPGRFSGRQFSNSRSEMNVSTLELGDSALYLCASSLSGETQYFGPGTRLLVL.

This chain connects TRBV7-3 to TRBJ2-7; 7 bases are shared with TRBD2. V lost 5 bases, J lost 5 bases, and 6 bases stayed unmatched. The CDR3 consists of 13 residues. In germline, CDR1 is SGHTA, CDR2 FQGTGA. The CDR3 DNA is TGTGCCAGCAGCGTCGGACTAGTAAACGAGCAGTACTTC. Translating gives CASSVGLVNEQYF.

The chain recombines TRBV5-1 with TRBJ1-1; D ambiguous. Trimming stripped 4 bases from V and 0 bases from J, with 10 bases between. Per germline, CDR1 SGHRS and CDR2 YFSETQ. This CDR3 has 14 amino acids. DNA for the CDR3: TGCGCCAGCAGCCTACAGTCTTTGAACACTGAAGCTTTCTTT. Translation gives CASSLQSLNTEAFF.

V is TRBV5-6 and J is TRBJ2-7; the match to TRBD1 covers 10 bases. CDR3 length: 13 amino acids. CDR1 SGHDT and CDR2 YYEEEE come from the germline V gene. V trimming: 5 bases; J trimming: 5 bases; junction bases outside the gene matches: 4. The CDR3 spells CASSSGTGDEQYF. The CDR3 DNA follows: TGTGCCAGCAGTTCCGGGACAGGGGACGAGCAGTACTTC.

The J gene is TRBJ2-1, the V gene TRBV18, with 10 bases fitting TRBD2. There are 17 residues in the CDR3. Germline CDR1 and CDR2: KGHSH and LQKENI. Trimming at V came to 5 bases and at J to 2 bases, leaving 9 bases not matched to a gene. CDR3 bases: TGTGCCAGCTCATCTAGCGGGAGTAGAGAGACCTACAATGAGCAGTTCTTC. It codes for CASSSSGSRETYNEQFF.

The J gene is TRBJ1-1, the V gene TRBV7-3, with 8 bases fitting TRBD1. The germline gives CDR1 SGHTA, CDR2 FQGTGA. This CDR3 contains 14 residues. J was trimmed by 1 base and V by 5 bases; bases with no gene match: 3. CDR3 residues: CASSRQGPNTEAFF. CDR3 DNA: TGTGCCAGCAGCCGACAGGGGCCGAACACTGAAGCTTTCTTT. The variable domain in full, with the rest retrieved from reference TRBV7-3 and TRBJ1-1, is GAGVSQTPSNKVTEKGKYVELRCDPISGHTALYWYRQSLGQGPEFLIYFQGTGAADDSGLPNDRFFAVRPEGSVSTLKIQRTERGDSAVYLCASSRQGPNTEAFFGQGTRLTVV.